The entry that follows covers one T cell receptor (beta chain) sequence. No cognate antigen has been identified for it. Base qualities are not recorded, but no much larger clone differs from it by a single base. The CDR3 regions of human TCRbeta chains were subjected to immunosequencing. The authors processed their data as follows. TCRs in the repertoires were compared against a reference library of SARS-CoV-2-specific TCRs that had been generated with the MIRA antigen-specificity platform. Breadth was defined as the fraction of unique TCRs that were SARS-CoV-2-associated. Depth was defined as the fraction of total T cells that were SARS-CoV-2-associated. Using the MIRA data, each spike-specific TCR was mapped to the spike region that the TCR reacts to and placed in a CD4 or CD8 class. Log10-transformed breadth and depth values were compared by one-way ANOVA with Sidak's multiple comparisons tests. TCRdb's version of the immuneACCESS table is confined to in-frame rearrangements and falls short of the full clone set. An unresolved V gene accounts for under half of the shortfall where checked; the remainder is of unknown origin. The D gene and trimming were derived from the DNA, and the V and J assignments and clone size from that table. This sample comprises some 120,000 clones, nearly 90% of them detected only once. Over 9% of the sample is in the top ten clones.

The CDR3 starts with the cysteine, ends with the phenylalanine, and has 14 residues. Just the 42-base CDR3 DNA is kept, in frame starting at base 1. V is cut by 3 bases and J by 6 bases, and the space between the germline ends is 11 bases. The germline V gene yields MNHEY for CDR1 and SVGAGI for CDR2. The data belong to a study of T cell responses to AZD1222 COVID-19 vaccine listed by TCRdb under 2021. General notes on the study: TCR sequencing was performed for roughly 250 trial participants, of whom 200 to 210 were given two doses of AZD1222 and approximately 25 were given two doses of MenACWY control vaccine. Trial participants were enrolled into age subgroups of 18-55, 56-69 and 70-plus years, which contained approximately 150, 30 and 60 TCR-sequenced participants, respectively. What the research found in general, with its limitations: Epitopes outside the regions mutated in the B.1.351 and B.1.1.7 variants were reportedly recognized by nearly half of the unique spike-specific TCRs. A significant rise in spike-specific TCR breadth and depth was observed after two AZD1222 doses relative to day 0 and relative to MenACWY recipients. Vaccine-associated CD4 TCRs spanned the whole spike protein, with dominant responses in regions 160-218 and 743-854. Participants were mostly white British and included more females than males, and it was suggested by the authors that clonal diversity may have been underestimated. Conclusions about previously exposed vaccinees were limited because only six AZD1222 recipients were SARS-CoV-2 seropositive at baseline. Because no day 14 peak-response samples were available, the repertoires could be characterized only after the peak T cell response. In the small 56-69-year group, the increase in depth fell short of significance, most likely because of low power.

The sample's time point label, in plain terms: about 28 days (+/-7) after the second vaccine dose. AZD1222 recipients whose second dose came at about 4 weeks and those whose second dose came at about 12 weeks were combined into one group, since spike-specific TCR depth and breadth did not differ between the two schedules. Vaccinee samples were obtained from the UK trials COV001 and COV002, which included a single-blind randomized controlled phase 2/3 trial of AZD1222 (ChAdOx1 nCoV-19) in healthy adults. For TCRbeta chain sequencing, PBMC samples from trial participants were taken at day 0 and at day 28 after the second dose.

The sequence was obtained from an adult who received the AZD1222 COVID-19 vaccine. This chain is built from TRBV6-5 and TRBJ1-4; tentative D gene TRBD1, with 6 bases matching. The source material was peripheral blood, sampled 28 days after the second AZD1222 dose. The CDR3 protein: CASSYGGADEKLFF. The bases read TGTGCCAGCAGTTATGGGGGGGCTGATGAAAAACTGTTTTTT.